This T cell receptor beta chain was sequenced for a study of T-cell memory formation after mild COVID-19. About the research overall: Largely, the TCR clusters proved donor specific.

With respect to this clonotype: Its specificity is not known.

Trimming removed 4 bases at V and 2 bases at J, with 16 bases between. The germline V gene has CDR1 LGHNA and CDR2 YNFKEQ. The CDR3 length is 16 residues. Sample barcodes and UMIs were carried by the TCR alpha and TCR beta cDNA libraries that 5'RACE generated with constant-segment primers. TCRdb reprocessed the 5' RACE reads via MiXCR and lists one record per CDR3 protein. The sample gives more than 75,000 distinct CDR3 sequences, 25% of which show up once; roughly 40% is in the top ten. Study-wide points: Some clones that responded turned up in pre-infection memory, which suggests that cross-reactive memory joined in.

The chain couples TRBV4-2 to TRBJ2-3, with a tentative D call TRBD1 (6 bases). The sequencing sample was made of PBMCs or a T cell subset sorted from them (not recorded which). The receptor was derived from a man aged 18 to 29 who had mild COVID-19 (a few samples of this study predate the infection). Cell type and time point are not known. The CDR3 sequence: CASSLRPGAYTDTQYF. In DNA, the CDR3 is TGTGCCAGCAGCCTCAGACCAGGGGCCTACACAGATACGCAGTATTTT.